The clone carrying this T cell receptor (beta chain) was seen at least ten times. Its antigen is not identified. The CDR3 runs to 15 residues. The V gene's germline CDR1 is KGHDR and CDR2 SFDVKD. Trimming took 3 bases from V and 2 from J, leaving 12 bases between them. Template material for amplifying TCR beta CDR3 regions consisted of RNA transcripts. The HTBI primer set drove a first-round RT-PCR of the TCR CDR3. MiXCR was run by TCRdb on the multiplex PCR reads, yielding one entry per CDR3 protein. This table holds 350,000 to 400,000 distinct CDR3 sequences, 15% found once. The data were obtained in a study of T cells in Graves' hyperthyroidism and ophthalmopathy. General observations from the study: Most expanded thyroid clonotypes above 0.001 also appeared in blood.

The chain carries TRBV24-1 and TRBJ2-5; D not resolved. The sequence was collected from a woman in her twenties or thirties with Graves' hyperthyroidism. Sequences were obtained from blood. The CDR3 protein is CATSDTSVGQETQYF. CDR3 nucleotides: TGTGCCACCAGTGATACCTCGGTGGGACAAGAGACCCAGTACTTC.